This T cell receptor (beta chain) was found in a study of cytomegalovirus exposure and HLA in healthy donors. A note on this clone: The antigen is not known.

Primers: 60 Vbeta forward and 13 Jbeta reverse. The data were produced by immunoSEQ multiplex PCR, yet TCRdb's version contains in-frame clones alone and is incomplete. In the table there are more than 150,000 clones, around 77% of which are singletons. Per germline, CDR1 WSHSY and CDR2 SAAADI. The CDR3 covers 20 residues. V shed 1 base, J shed 3 bases, and the junction held 18 bases outside the gene matches. Study conclusions and caveats: Most observed TCR sequences were rare, whereas some public TCRs were detected in many donors. In vitro work confirmed that a few CMV-associated chains recognize CMV antigens. A later analysis showed HLA-associated TCR beta chains outstripping equally common others in clonal expansion.

Sequenced sample: PBMCs. The source of this sequence is a woman in her thirties in good health and CMV-seronegative. The V and J genes are TRBV10-2 and TRBJ1-1; 9 positions match TRBD1. The CDR3 nucleotides read TGCGCCAGCAGTGAGTTAATGAAGGTGGGCGGGACAGGGTTATACACTGAAGCTTTCTTT. Translation: CASSELMKVGGTGLYTEAFF.